This TCR beta chain emerged from a study of low-dose radiotherapy and immunotherapy resistance in tumors. The CDR3 runs 14 residues. V was shortened by 4 bases and J by 8 bases, with 13 bases between the two germline ends. The germline V gene encodes CDR1 SGHRS and CDR2 YFSETQ. Indicated time point: before trial treatment. Every donor's regimen consisted of nivolumab, ipilimumab, aspirin, low-dose cyclophosphamide and low-dose radiotherapy. This clonotype showed up many times. Gene-specific TRAV and TRBV primers were used for first-strand cDNA, covering alpha and beta chains. TCRs underwent roughly 19 PCR cycles of amplification with a constant-region primer and V-primer adapter. TCRdb reprocessed the reads with MiXCR, giving one entry per CDR3 protein. Of 70,000 to 90,000 distinct CDR3 sequences in the sample, 15% to 20% are singletons; the top ten hold less than 3.5%.

This receptor was obtained from a male donor with prostate cancer. The sequences come from PBMCs, collected before treatment. The V gene is TRBV5-1, the J gene TRBJ1-6; D might be TRBD1 (5 bases). Here the CDR3 DNA reads TGCGCCAGCAGCGCCCGGGACGTTTATTCACCCCTCCACTTT. Protein product: CASSARDVYSPLHF.